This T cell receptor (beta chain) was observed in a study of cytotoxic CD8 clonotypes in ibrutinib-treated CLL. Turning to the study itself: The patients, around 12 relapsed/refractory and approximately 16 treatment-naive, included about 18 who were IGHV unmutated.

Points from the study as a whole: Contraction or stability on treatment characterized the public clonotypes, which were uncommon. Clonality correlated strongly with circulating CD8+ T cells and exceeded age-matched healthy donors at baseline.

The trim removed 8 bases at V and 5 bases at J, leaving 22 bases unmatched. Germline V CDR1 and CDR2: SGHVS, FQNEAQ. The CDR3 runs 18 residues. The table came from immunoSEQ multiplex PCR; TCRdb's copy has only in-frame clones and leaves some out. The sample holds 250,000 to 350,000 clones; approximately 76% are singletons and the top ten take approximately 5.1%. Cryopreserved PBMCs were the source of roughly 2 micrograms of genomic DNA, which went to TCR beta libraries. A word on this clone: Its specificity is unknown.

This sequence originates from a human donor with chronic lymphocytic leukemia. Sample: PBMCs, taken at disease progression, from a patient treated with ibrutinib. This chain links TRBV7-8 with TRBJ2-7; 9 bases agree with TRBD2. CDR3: CASAFRWFGAGGVNEQYF. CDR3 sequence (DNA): TGTGCCAGCGCATTTCGGTGGTTCGGGGCGGGAGGGGTGAACGAGCAGTACTTC.